This TCR beta chain was recorded in a study of blood T cell repertoires in COVID-19. Study in general: Acute and convalescent COVID-19 samples came from the United States, Italy and Spain. PBMCs, B-cell-depleted T cells, or T cells provided the cDNA or gDNA that made up the material.

As originally analysed: Estimation of nucleated cell counts relied on the amplification of reference gene primers. Generated by immunoSEQ multiplex PCR, the TCRdb table keeps only in-frame clones and is missing some. For V, J and clone size, that table is used; D and trimming come from the DNA. There are roughly 16,000 clones in the sample; roughly three quarters occur only once, and approximately 8.4% lies in the top ten. Germline V lookup: CDR1 SGHKS, CDR2 YYEKEE (reference sequence). V lost 4 bases, J lost 4 bases, and 9 bases lay in between. The CDR3 covers 13 residues. The sequence was collected from a man between 60 and 75 years old with acute or convalescent COVID-19. Material: peripheral blood. J is TRBJ2-1 and V is TRBV5-5; possible D gene TRBD1, 6 bases. The CDR3 loop is CASSPTGYNEQFF. DNA for the CDR3: TGTGCCAGCAGCCCCACAGGGTACAATGAGCAGTTCTTC.